The T cell receptor beta chain under discussion was sequenced for a study of blood T cell repertoires in COVID-19. TCRdb keeps only in-frame clones here, not all; method: immunoSEQ multiplex PCR. The repertoire includes about 55,000 clones, roughly 87% of them detected once, and less than 2% sits in the top ten. This CDR3 comprises 14 residues. Germline CDR1 is MNHEY and CDR2 is SVGAGI. Trimming at V came to 6 bases and at J to 0 bases, leaving 2 bases not matched to a gene. The chain links TRBV6-5 to TRBJ1-3; the match to TRBD1 covers 7 bases. Sequencing was done on a sample of peripheral blood. This TCR derives from an older woman with acute or convalescent COVID-19. CDR3 sequence reads: CASRRDSSGNTIYF. CDR3 sequence (DNA): TGTGCCAGCAGGAGGGACAGCTCTGGAAACACCATATATTTT.